This record looks at one T cell receptor (beta chain) sequence and its context. Sequenced by immunoSEQ multiplex PCR; TCRdb stores in-frame clones only, minus some. The data show 43,000 or so clones, about 91% seen once. These data belong to a study of T cell changes during pregnancy in multiple sclerosis. The clonotype originates from a female donor with multiple sclerosis, enrolled in a pregnancy study. The sample was peripheral blood, taken in the third trimester of pregnancy.

CDR3 nucleotides: TGTGCCAGCAGCCTTTCCTGGACTAGCGGGAATGAGCAGTTCTTC. Translating gives CASSLSWTSGNEQFF. V and J are TRBV7-2 and TRBJ2-1; 11 bases are a match to TRBD2. J was trimmed by 7 bases and V by 5 bases; bases with no gene match: 7. There are 15 residues in the CDR3. Germline CDR1 is SGHTA and CDR2 is FQGNSA.